A single sample is the source of the 12 T cell receptor beta chains below, sequenced in a study of CD8+CD57+ T cells in acquired aplastic anemia. Both TCR beta VDJ combination and CDR3 sequence profiling were carried out. Genomic DNA was the template for this profiling. Each CDR3 protein is one row after TCRdb ran MiXCR on the reads. The sample consists of roughly 64,000 distinct CDR3 sequences, 45% to 70% of them appearing once. The sequencing input was sorted CD4+, CD8+, or CD8+CD57+ T cells (not recorded which) from PBMCs. These receptors came from a human donor in good health, serving as a control.

This clonotype appeared many times. The V and J genes are TRBV11-3 and TRBJ2-3, with D perhaps assigned TRBD1 or TRBD2 (5 bases each). Germline loops: CDR1 SGHNT, CDR2 YENEEA. With 5 bases removed from V and 5 bases from J, the gap between germline ends came to 20 bases. This CDR3 spans 16 amino acids. The CDR3 is CASSRVLGQYGDTQYF. As DNA, the CDR3 is TGTGCCAGCAGCCGTGTACTAGGACAATATGGAGATACGCAGTATTTT. Variable domain in full (rest from reference TRBV11-3 and TRBJ2-3): EAGVVQSPRYKIIEKKQPVAFWCNPISGHNTLYWYLQNLGQGPELLIRYENEEAVDDSQLPKDRFSAERLKGVDSTLKIQPAELGDSAVYLCASSRVLGQYGDTQYFGPGTRLTVL.

This clonotype appeared once. V gene TRBV19 combines with J gene TRBJ2-4; the D call may be TRBD1 or TRBD2 (5 bases each). This CDR3 is 11 amino acids long. The V gene lost 9 bases and the J gene lost 8 bases, with 11 bases spanning the gap. CDR1 and CDR2 (germline): LNHDA, SQIVND (reference sequence). CDR3 protein: CASGTSDIQYF. CDR3 nucleotides: TGTGCCAGCGGGACGTCGGACATTCAGTACTTC.

Note on this clonotype: One junction end disagrees with the germline gene, perhaps due to a read error. V gene TRBV7-8 combines with J gene TRBJ1-2; 9 bases align to TRBD1. CDR1 SGHVS and CDR2 FQNEAQ come from the germline V gene. There are 16 residues in the CDR3. This CDR3 is CASSLASAEQGAGYAF. Here the CDR3 DNA reads TGTGCCAGCAGCTTAGCTTCGGCGGAACAGGGGGCTGGCTACGCCTTC.

This chain connects TRBV19 to TRBJ1-1; 9 nucleotides line up with TRBD1. V shed 5 bases and J 2 bases; nucleotides not matched to a gene: 6. There are 15 residues in the CDR3. CDR1 is LNHDA, CDR2 SQIVND, per germline (reference sequence). CDR3 sequence (DNA): TGTGCCAGTAGTGGTTGGGACAGGGCAAACACTGAAGCTTTCTTT. Encoded protein: CASSGWDRANTEAFF.

By proportion, this clonotype is medium-sized. The J gene is TRBJ1-5, the V gene TRBV19; D is undetermined. V was trimmed by 8 bases and J by 6 bases, leaving 11 bases between them. The CDR3 is 12 amino acids. Per the germline V gene, CDR1 is LNHDA and CDR2 is SQIVND (reference sequence). The CDR3 region is CASRLGAQPQHF. The CDR3 DNA is TGTGCCAGTCGCCTTGGTGCTCAGCCCCAGCATTTT. Variable domain in full (rest from reference TRBV19 and TRBJ1-5): DGGITQSPKYLFRKEGQNVTLSCEQNLNHDAMYWYRQDPGQGLRLIYYSQIVNDFQKGDIAEGYSVSREKKESFPLTVTSAQKNPTAFYLCASRLGAQPQHFGDGTRLSIL.

The chain carries TRBV24-1 and TRBJ1-1, with unresolved D. The CDR3 contains 12 residues. V was cut by 6 bases and J by 2 bases, with 6 bases left in between. Germline CDR1 KGHDR, CDR2 SFDVKD. CDR3 sequence reads: CATSFVNTEAFF. CDR3 bases: TGTGCCACCAGTTTTGTCAACACTGAAGCTTTCTTT.

The chain recombines TRBV28 with TRBJ2-6, with D perhaps being TRBD1 or TRBD2 (5 bases each). Trimming took off 6 bases at V and 0 bases at J, with 18 bases between the two ends. Looked up from germline, CDR1 is MDHEN and CDR2 is SYDVKM. This CDR3 has 18 residues. The CDR3 loop reads CASRIRGTANSGANVLTF. The CDR3 bases are TGTGCCAGCAGGATTAGAGGGACGGCAAACTCTGGGGCCAACGTCCTGACTTTC.

This clonotype ranks as medium-sized. The chain joins TRBV7-2 to TRBJ2-3; TRBD1 might be the D (7 bases). Per germline, CDR1 SGHTA and CDR2 FQGNSA. Trimming shortened V by 3 bases and J by 3 bases, and 10 bases separated the two germline ends. The CDR3 sequence is 14 residues long. The CDR3 sequence: CASSLEGATDTQYF. DNA for the CDR3: TGTGCCAGCAGCTTGGAGGGGGCAACAGATACGCAGTATTTT. The complete variable domain, with remaining parts taken from reference TRBV7-2 and TRBJ2-3, reads GAGVSQSPSNKVTEKGKDVELRCDPISGHTALYWYRQSLGQGLEFLIYFQGNSAPDKSGLPSDRFSAERTGGSVSTLTIQRTQQEDSAVYLCASSLEGATDTQYFGPGTRLTVL.

This clonotype occurred a few times. Since a much larger clone is just one base distant, this may be a read error. The rearrangement uses TRBV2 and TRBJ2-4; a possible D gene is TRBD2 (5 bases). The CDR3 has 17 amino acids. The V gene's germline CDR1 is SNHLY and CDR2 FYNNEI. The CDR3, as DNA: TGTGCCAGCAGTGAAGATTTGTGGGCAGCGGCCAGAAACATTCAGTACTTC. Its protein is CASSEDLWAAARNIQYF.

The V and J genes are TRBV2 and TRBJ2-7, with D tentatively TRBD1 (5 bases). The CDR3 covers 13 residues. V was trimmed by 4 bases and J by 5 bases, leaving 12 bases between them. The V gene's germline CDR1 is SNHLY and CDR2 FYNNEI. Here the CDR3 DNA reads TGTGCCAGCAGTGGAAGGGGTGGAGACGAGCAGTACTTC. It yields the protein CASSGRGGDEQYF.

The chain carries TRBV2 and TRBJ1-2; D possibly corresponds to TRBD1 (6 bases). CDR3 size: 13 residues. V was pared by 5 bases and J by 8 bases, with 15 bases between. The germline CDR1 and CDR2 sequences are SNHLY and FYNNEI. The CDR3 region is CASSKGGWGGYTF. The CDR3 DNA is TGTGCCAGCAGTAAAGGGGGATGGGGCGGCTACACCTTC.

This clonotype was observed many times. The CDR3 loop reads CASSDENTEAFF. Here the CDR3 DNA reads TGTGCCAGCAGTGACGAGAACACTGAAGCTTTCTTT. The chain links TRBV2 to TRBJ1-1; D unresolved. Trimming removed 3 bases from V and 1 base from J, with 3 bases in between. This CDR3 region has 12 residues. Germline CDR1 SNHLY, CDR2 FYNNEI.